This entry lists 15 T cell receptor beta chains sequenced from one sample in a study of radiation and T cells in renal cell carcinoma. Assay used: immunoSEQ multiplex PCR; TCRdb lists only in-frame clones, some missing. The sample has tens of thousands of clones, about 86% seen once. Time point in this sample: blood 2 weeks post-SBRT. Treatment indicated: 15 Gy SBRT to primary tumor, nephrectomy 4 weeks later. This sample comprised blood, obtained from a patient whose treatment included radiotherapy and nephrectomy. The receptor source for this set is a woman aged 50 to 60 with renal cell carcinoma.

J is TRBJ1-2 and V is TRBV2; the D gene is possibly TRBD1 (6 bases). From germline, CDR1 is SNHLY and CDR2 FYNNEI. CDR3 length: 12 residues. Trimming stripped 7 bases from V and 5 bases from J, with 11 bases between. The CDR3 nucleotides read TGTGCCAGCACCACCCAGGGGTATGGCTACACCTTC. This gives the protein CASTTQGYGYTF.

This sequence joins TRBV18 and TRBJ2-3, with 8 bases aligning to TRBD1. CDR3 length: 16 amino acids. V lost 0 bases and J lost 6; bases outside the gene matches: 8. Germline CDR1 KGHSH, CDR2 LQKENI. The CDR3 nucleotides read TGTGCCAGCTCACCACCGGGTACAGGGGGACTGGATACGCAGTATTTT. Residues: CASSPPGTGGLDTQYF.

The rearrangement links TRBV9 to TRBJ1-2, with D tentatively TRBD1 (6 bases). The CDR3 runs 15 residues. Germline CDR1 SGDLS, CDR2 YYNGEE. V was pared by 0 bases and J by 3 bases, with 12 bases between. DNA of the CDR3: TGTGCCAGCAGCGTAGACCCCAACAGGGACTATGGCTACACCTTC. As protein: CASSVDPNRDYGYTF.

The chain has TRBV5-1 and TRBJ2-5; TRBD1 or TRBD2 may be the D gene (5 bases each). In germline, CDR1 is SGHRS, CDR2 YFSETQ. The CDR3 has 15 residues. The V end lost 3 bases, the J end lost 1 base, and 13 bases lay between the germline ends. CDR3 nucleotide sequence: TGCGCCAGCAGCTACCAGGGAGCTCCCCAAGAGACCCAGTACTTC. It yields the protein CASSYQGAPQETQYF.

The V gene is TRBV28, the J gene TRBJ1-2; 7 bases agree with TRBD1. CDR1 MDHEN and CDR2 SYDVKM come from the germline V gene. The V and J ends lost 8 bases and 7 bases, in that order; junction bases with no gene match: 13. This CDR3 contains 14 residues. CDR3 amino acids: CASQRSTGPGGYTF. The CDR3 nucleotides read TGTGCCAGCCAGCGCTCGACAGGGCCGGGTGGCTACACCTTC.

The genes are TRBV7-8 and TRBJ2-1, with 9 positions matching TRBD2. Germline-derived CDR1 and CDR2 are SGHVS and FQNEAQ. The trim removed 0 bases at V and 5 bases at J, leaving 5 bases unmatched. The CDR3 loop spans 16 amino acids. The CDR3 nucleotides are TGTGCCAGCAGCTTAGCTAGCGGGAGTAAGAACAATGAGCAGTTCTTC. The encoded protein is CASSLASGSKNNEQFF.

This chain links TRBV25-1 with TRBJ2-3; weak D call: TRBD2 (6 bases). Germline-derived CDR1 and CDR2 are MGHDK and SYGVNS. V shed 6 bases and J shed 10 bases, with 14 bases lying between them. The length of the CDR3 is 12 residues. CDR3 residues: CASRTGVTPQYF. For the CDR3, the DNA is TGTGCCAGCAGGACGGGGGTGACGCCGCAGTATTTT.

The chain has TRBV6-4 and TRBJ2-1; 12 bases match TRBD2. In germline, CDR1 is MRHNA, CDR2 SNTAGT. The trim removed 10 bases at V and 8 bases at J, leaving 6 bases unmatched. This CDR3 comprises 13 residues. DNA of the CDR3: TGTGCCACTGCACTAGCGGGGGGAGATGAGCAGTTCTTC. This gives the protein CATALAGGDEQFF.

The J gene is TRBJ1-2, the V gene TRBV10-1; a weak D match, TRBD1 (6 bases). V shed 6 bases and J shed 3 bases, with 11 bases lying between them. The CDR3 loop spans 13 amino acids. Germline values: CDR1 WNHNN, CDR2 SYGVQD (reference sequence). The CDR3 loop is CASSAGADYGYTF. CDR3 DNA sequence: TGCGCCAGCAGCGCAGGGGCCGACTATGGCTACACCTTC.

The chain joins TRBV28 to TRBJ2-5, with no clear D. The germline V and J ends were trimmed by 1 base and 7 bases, with 7 bases remaining between them. The CDR3 totals 12 residues. Germline CDR1 reads MDHEN; CDR2 reads SYDVKM. CDR3 nucleotide sequence: TGTGCCAGCAGTTTATCAGAGAGGACCCAGTACTTC. Protein product: CASSLSERTQYF.

This clone was detected a few times. This chain joins TRBV29-1 and TRBJ1-1; a possible D gene is TRBD1 (5 bases). Germline V CDR1 and CDR2: SQVTM, ANQGSEA. The CDR3 has 11 residues. V lost 8 bases and J lost 8, with 15 bases in between. The CDR3 sequence is CSTVRTGEAFF. The DNA of the CDR3 is TGCAGCACGGTCCGCACAGGCGAAGCTTTCTTT.

This chain uses TRBV5-1 with TRBJ2-5; 9 bases are shared with TRBD1. J was trimmed by 5 bases and V by 0 bases; bases with no gene match: 2. Germline CDR1 and CDR2: SGHRS and YFSETQ. The CDR3 contains 14 residues. CDR3 DNA sequence: TGCGCCAGCAGCTTGGCAGGACAGGGGGAGACCCAGTACTTC. Protein sequence: CASSLAGQGETQYF.

The rearrangement links TRBV30 to TRBJ2-7, with TRBD1 identical over 8 bases. The CDR3 length is 13 residues. V was clipped by 3 bases and J by 6 bases; unmatched bases: 7. Per the germline V gene, CDR1 is GTSNPN and CDR2 is SVGIG (reference sequence). As DNA, the CDR3 is TGTGCCTGGAGCCGACAGGGGTTGGGCGAGCAGTACTTC. Translation: CAWSRQGLGEQYF.

This clone is a singleton in its sample. The chain carries TRBV6-6 and TRBJ2-5, with D unresolved. The CDR3 totals 14 residues. CDR1 and CDR2 (germline): MNHNY, SVGAGI (reference sequence). V lost 5 bases to trimming and J lost 4 bases, with 14 bases between them. CDR3 region: CASSLLGSGETQYF. CDR3 nucleotide sequence: TGTGCCAGCAGTCTTCTAGGTTCTGGAGAGACCCAGTACTTC.

The rearrangement links TRBV7-9 to TRBJ2-7; D call uncertain. V was pared by 2 bases and J by 1 base, with 6 bases between. Germline CDR1 reads SEHNR; CDR2 reads FQNEAQ (reference sequence). CDR3 length: 13 residues. CDR3 protein: CASSLFPSYEQYF. DNA for the CDR3: TGTGCCAGCAGCTTATTCCCATCCTACGAGCAGTACTTC.